The 21 T cell receptor beta chains below were found in one sample sequenced in a study of cytomegalovirus exposure and HLA in healthy donors (dated by TCRdb to 2017 to 2019). Library generation was performed with the immunoSEQ multiplex PCR assay. The multiplex PCR relied on a mix of 60 forward primers for TCR Vbeta segments and 13 reverse primers for TCR Jbeta segments. TCRdb re-hosts the immuneACCESS table, in-frame sequences only. Its copies lack some clones; in the studies checked, an unresolved V gene accounts for under half of them, and the cause for the rest is not known. The sample profile shows under 150,000 clones; roughly 72% of them were found once. Of the sample, 2.1% is held by the ten largest clones. The sample was PBMCs. The source is a man between 35 and 55 years old in good health and CMV-seronegative.

The rearrangement joins TRBV7-8 to TRBJ1-4, with D perhaps matching TRBD1 (6 bases). There are 17 residues in the CDR3. The germline gives CDR1 SGHVS, CDR2 FQNEAQ. V gave up 1 base and J gave up 0 bases, with 12 bases separating them. The CDR3 nucleotides are TGTGCCAGCAGCTTAGATCAGGGGCAAGCAACTAATGAAAAACTGTTTTTT. It yields the protein CASSLDQGQATNEKLFF.

The rearrangement links TRBV28 to TRBJ1-5, with 8 bases fitting TRBD1. V shed 7 bases, J shed 4 bases, and the junction held 9 bases outside the gene matches. Germline V gene sequence: CDR1 MDHEN, CDR2 SYDVKM. The CDR3 extends over 15 amino acids. The CDR3 DNA sequence: TGTGCCAGCACTCATGGGGGACAGGTTAATCAGCCCCAGCATTTT. The encoded protein is CASTHGGQVNQPQHF.

CDR3 in DNA: TGTGCCAGCAGCCCCAGGACTAGCGGGGGGGCGAGTAGTCCGCAGTATTTT. This sequence encodes CASSPRTSGGASSPQYF. The gene calls are TRBV4-2 and TRBJ2-3; 15 bases agree with TRBD2. V lost 4 bases to trimming and J lost 10 bases; unmatched junction nucleotides: 12. Germline V lookup: CDR1 LGHNA, CDR2 YNFKEQ. The CDR3 contains 17 residues.

The chain has TRBV15 and TRBJ2-7; TRBD2 is a possible D gene (7 bases). The CDR3 length is 15 residues. Trimming removed 1 base at V and 7 bases at J, with 17 bases between. Germline V gene lookup returns CDR1 LNHNV and CDR2 YYDKDF (reference sequence). The CDR3 DNA is TGTGCCACCAGCAGAGGGGGGGGCGGGGGCCGTGAGCAGTACTTC. This encodes CATSRGGGGGREQYF.

This clone was seen a handful of times. J is TRBJ1-2 and V is TRBV21-1. TRBV21-1 is a pseudogene. The CDR3 runs 15 residues. This CDR3 is CASSERPGKDYGYTF. The CDR3 coding sequence is TGTGCCAGCAGCGAAAGGCCGGGGAAGGACTATGGCTACACCTTC.

The rearrangement links TRBV9 to TRBJ2-5; tentatively, D is TRBD2 (6 bases). Germline V lookup: CDR1 SGDLS, CDR2 YYNGEE. V was cut by 3 bases and J by 5 bases, with 11 bases left in between. CDR3 size: 13 residues. DNA for the CDR3: TGTGCCAGCAGCGGGGGGGTTGGGGAGACCCAGTACTTC. Translation: CASSGGVGETQYF.

The chain combines TRBV4-1 with TRBJ2-2; 7 bases agree with TRBD2. The CDR3 consists of 19 residues. Looked up from germline, CDR1 is MGHRA and CDR2 is YSYEKL. V shed 0 bases and J 1 base; nucleotides not matched to a gene: 11. DNA for the CDR3: TGCGCCAGCAGCCAAGATGGGACGAGGCGGGGGAAGAACACCGGGGAGCTGTTTTTT. Encoded protein: CASSQDGTRRGKNTGELFF.

V gene TRBV6-5 combines with J gene TRBJ2-4; 7 nucleotides line up with TRBD1. This CDR3 region has 14 residues. V was clipped by 5 bases and J by 6 bases; unmatched bases: 7. Germline CDR1 reads MNHEY; CDR2 reads SVGAGI. DNA for the CDR3: TGTGCCAGCAGTAGGGGACAGAACGGAAACATTCAGTACTTC. Its translation: CASSRGQNGNIQYF.

This clone has a handful of counts. The V and J genes are TRBV13 and TRBJ2-7; 8 positions match TRBD2. This CDR3 is 14 amino acids long. Looked up from germline, CDR1 is PRHDT and CDR2 is FYEKMQ (reference sequence). The trim removed 2 bases at V and 3 bases at J, leaving 3 bases unmatched. This chain's CDR3 is CASSLRGGYYEQYF. CDR3 DNA: TGTGCCAGCAGCTTACGGGGGGGCTACTACGAGCAGTACTTC.

This clone has only one observation. J is TRBJ1-5 and V is TRBV7-6, with D maybe TRBD1 (6 bases). V lost 5 bases and J lost 5, with 10 bases in between. This CDR3 is 13 amino acids long. The germline V gene has CDR1 SGHVS and CDR2 FNYEAQ. The CDR3 nucleotides are TGTGCCAGCAGCCAGGACAGTTATCAGCCCCAGCATTTT. It specifies CASSQDSYQPQHF.

The genes are TRBV2 and TRBJ1-2; tentative D call: TRBD1 (5 bases). CDR3 length equals 13 residues. V lost 3 bases to trimming and J lost 8 bases, with 13 bases between them. In germline, CDR1 is SNHLY, CDR2 FYNNEI. CDR3 loop: CASSDRGSKGYTF. The DNA of the CDR3 is TGTGCCAGCAGTGATCGGGGGTCGAAAGGCTACACCTTC.

This clone occurred a few times. The chain carries TRBV4-1 and TRBJ1-5; a possible D gene is TRBD1 (6 bases). Trimming shortened V by 4 bases and J by 2 bases, and 6 bases separated the two germline ends. The germline gives CDR1 MGHRA, CDR2 YSYEKL. This CDR3 is built from 13 residues. The DNA of the CDR3 is TGCGCCAGCAGCCGACAGGGCAATCAGCCCCAGCATTTT. Translated, it gives CASSRQGNQPQHF.

This clone was counted only a few times. This sequence joins TRBV18 and TRBJ1-1, with D perhaps TRBD1 (5 bases). The length of the CDR3 is 13 residues. Trimming left V 2 bases short and J 4 bases short, with 8 bases between. Per the germline V gene, CDR1 is KGHSH and CDR2 is LQKENI. CDR3 nucleotide sequence: TGTGCCAGCTCACCATCGGGGGGCACTGAAGCTTTCTTT. This codes for CASSPSGGTEAFF.

V is TRBV27 and J is TRBJ2-1; TRBD2 aligns across 9 bases. The CDR3 is made up of 16 amino acids. Germline trimming cut 4 bases from V and 1 base from J; bases unmatched to any gene: 5. Germline lookup yields CDR1 MNHEY and CDR2 SMNVEV (reference sequence). CDR3 residues: CASSSASGISYNEQFF. The DNA of the CDR3 is TGTGCCAGCAGTTCCGCTAGCGGGATATCCTACAATGAGCAGTTCTTC.

The V and J genes are TRBV7-3 and TRBJ2-2; TRBD1 matches at 8 bases. V was clipped by 2 bases and J by 2 bases; unmatched bases: 1. Germline V gene data show CDR1 as SGHTA and CDR2 as FQGTGA. The CDR3 loop spans 15 amino acids. The DNA of the CDR3 is TGTGCCAGCAGCTTACAGGGGGCAAACACCGGGGAGCTGTTTTTT. Translated, it gives CASSLQGANTGELFF. Full variable domain (missing parts from reference TRBV7-3 and TRBJ2-2): GAGVSQTPSNKVTEKGKYVELRCDPISGHTALYWYRQSLGQGPEFLIYFQGTGAADDSGLPNDRFFAVRPEGSVSTLKIQRTERGDSAVYLCASSLQGANTGELFFGEGSRLTVL.

The genes are TRBV6-1 and TRBJ2-7; D remains unclear. The ends were cut back, 1 base at V and 5 bases at J, with 6 bases in the middle. The CDR3 runs to 12 residues. Germline V gene lookup returns CDR1 MNHNS and CDR2 SASEGT. CDR3 protein: CASSEVVDEQYF. The CDR3 bases are TGTGCCAGCAGTGAAGTAGTCGACGAGCAGTACTTC.

This clone has more than one count but fewer than ten. The rearrangement uses TRBV4-3 and TRBJ1-1; D possibly corresponds to TRBD1 (6 bases). The CDR3 runs to 15 residues. CDR1 is LGHNA, CDR2 YSLEER, per germline. Trimming took off 5 bases at V and 3 bases at J, with 16 bases between the two ends. The CDR3 nucleotides read TGCGCCAGCAGCTCCTTCAGGGGAGGGTACACTGAAGCTTTCTTT. This sequence encodes CASSSFRGGYTEAFF.

This clone was recorded once. Written as DNA, the CDR3 is TGTGCCAGCAGTCCAGGACTTCTTTCCTACGAGCAGTACTTC. The encoded protein is CASSPGLLSYEQYF. V and J are TRBV6-5 and TRBJ2-7; D may be TRBD2 (5 bases). The CDR3 runs to 14 residues. Looked up from germline, CDR1 is MNHEY and CDR2 is SVGAGI. The V gene lost 5 bases and the J gene lost 1 base, with 12 bases spanning the gap.

The rearrangement uses TRBV29-1 and TRBJ2-1; D gene ambiguous. The CDR3 runs 13 residues. Deletions cut 4 bases from V and 1 base from J, with 8 bases between. Germline V gene lookup returns CDR1 SQVTM and CDR2 ANQGSEA. In DNA, the CDR3 is TGCAGCGTTGTCTCCAGGTCCTACAATGAGCAGTTCTTC. Residues: CSVVSRSYNEQFF.

The chain combines TRBV18 with TRBJ2-3, with 7 bases identical to TRBD1. With 4 bases clipped from V and 4 bases from J, the junction kept 5 bases outside the gene matches. The CDR3 has 14 amino acids. Germline V gene sequence: CDR1 KGHSH, CDR2 LQKENI. The CDR3, as DNA: TGTGCCAGCTCACTCGGGACAGTGTCAGATACGCAGTATTTT. Its translation: CASSLGTVSDTQYF.

This clone appeared once. V usage is TRBV5-1 and J usage is TRBJ1-2; D remains unclear. The CDR3 is 16 amino acids. Deletions cut 2 bases from V and 8 bases from J, with 22 bases between. Germline V lookup: CDR1 SGHRS, CDR2 YFSETQ. CDR3 amino acids: CASSFVHGEGFYGYTF. The CDR3 nucleotides read TGCGCCAGCAGCTTTGTCCATGGCGAGGGATTCTACGGCTACACCTTC.